The sequence of this TCR beta chain was determined in a study of identical twins. TCRdb processed the 5' RACE reads anew with MiXCR; each CDR3 protein has one entry. The data contain fewer than 250,000 distinct CDR3 sequences, roughly 9.4% of them singletons. A few counts support this clonotype. This TCR was recovered from a woman younger than 30 in good health. Sequenced sample: memory (CD45RO+) T cells sorted from blood.

CDR3 sequence: CASSQEGLTEQYF. CDR3 DNA sequence: TGTGCCAGCAGCCAGGAGGGTCTAACAGAGCAGTACTTC. The chain links TRBV3-1 to TRBJ2-7, with D perhaps TRBD2 (6 bases). Germline CDR1 reads LGHDT; CDR2 reads YNNKEL (reference sequence). CDR3 length equals 13 residues. The V end lost 3 bases, the J end lost 7 bases, and 13 bases lay between the germline ends.